This TCR beta chain was documented in a study of control samples from healthy donors and cancer patients. Clones were read by immunoSEQ multiplex PCR, and TCRdb kept only the in-frame ones, dropping some. The table lists about 170,000 clones, roughly 89% of them singletons. Germline-derived CDR1 and CDR2 are SGHTA and FQGNSA. J was trimmed by 1 base and V by 1 base; bases with no gene match: 9. The CDR3 totals 17 residues. Sequencing used blood. The TCR originated in a man aged 25 to 40 in good health. This rearrangement joins TRBV7-2 to TRBJ1-2; TRBD1 matches at 7 bases. Written as DNA, the CDR3 is TGTGCCAGCAGCTTAGTCCCTGACAGGGACAGTAACTATGGCTACACCTTC. Its protein product is CASSLVPDRDSNYGYTF.